This entry lists 9 T cell receptor beta chains sequenced from one sample in a study of shared clonotypes between healthy human individuals. Terminally differentiated effector memory CD45RA+ cells were excluded by CCR7 positive selection of CD45RO-negative cells. Profiling relied on immunoSEQ multiplex PCR, and the TCRdb table lists in-frame clones only, not all of them. The sample consists of about 2.1 million clones, roughly 91% of them appearing once. The specimen was naive CD8+ T cells from PBMCs. The receptors were sampled from a man between 18 and 35 years old in good health. Some clones in this sample may be carry-over from other donors' samples.

V is TRBV4-2 and J is TRBJ1-1; D may be TRBD1 (5 bases). There are 11 residues in the CDR3. Per germline, CDR1 LGHNA and CDR2 YNFKEQ. Trimming left V 0 bases short and J 11 bases short, with 7 bases between. The CDR3, as DNA: TGTGCCAGCAGCCAAGACAGGGACGCTTTCTTT. This gives the protein CASSQDRDAFF.

The J gene is TRBJ2-7, the V gene TRBV4-2, with 7 bases fitting TRBD2. V lost 0 bases and J lost 4; bases outside the gene matches: 9. The CDR3 is 16 residues long. CDR1 and CDR2 (germline): LGHNA, YNFKEQ. CDR3 in amino acids: CASSQEAGGSLYEQYF. In nucleotides, the CDR3 is TGTGCCAGCAGCCAAGAGGCTGGCGGGAGTCTATACGAGCAGTACTTC.

Only one count was recorded for this clone. The chain is built from TRBV2 and TRBJ1-5, with D uncertain. This CDR3 has 15 amino acids. Germline values: CDR1 SNHLY, CDR2 FYNNEI. Between the trimmed V and J ends, which lost 4 bases and 3 bases, there was a span of 13 bases. For the CDR3, the DNA is TGTGCCAGCAGTGTTTTAAGCACTTACAATCAGCCCCAGCATTTT. This translates into CASSVLSTYNQPQHF.

The chain combines TRBV6-1 with TRBJ2-1; D remains ambiguous. The V end lost 7 bases, the J end lost 5 bases, and 15 bases lay between the germline ends. The germline V gene encodes CDR1 MNHNS and CDR2 SASEGT. CDR3 length equals 14 residues. CDR3 sequence reads: CASTPSGDHNEQFF. DNA of the CDR3: TGTGCCAGCACCCCATCTGGAGACCACAATGAGCAGTTCTTC.

The chain employs TRBV7-2 and TRBJ2-7; D might be TRBD1 (5 bases). This CDR3 comprises 14 residues. The ends were cut back, 5 bases at V and 2 bases at J, with 13 bases in the middle. Germline V lookup: CDR1 SGHTA, CDR2 FQGNSA. This CDR3 is CASSPRQMTYEQYF. CDR3 in DNA: TGTGCCAGCAGCCCACGACAGATGACCTACGAGCAGTACTTC.

The chain is built from TRBV18 and TRBJ2-7, with TRBD2 matching 13 bases. The germline V gene has CDR1 KGHSH and CDR2 LQKENI. This CDR3 is built from 17 residues. After removal of 0 bases from V and 5 bases from J, the junction contained 7 bases not matched to a gene. The chain's CDR3 is CASSPPRLAGGPNEQYF. The CDR3 DNA reads TGTGCCAGCTCACCACCCAGACTAGCGGGAGGCCCTAACGAGCAGTACTTC.

The rearrangement links TRBV4-1 to TRBJ1-3; D call uncertain. The CDR3 totals 15 residues. Germline CDR1 and CDR2: MGHRA and YSYEKL. Trimming took 3 bases from V and 1 from J, leaving 10 bases between them. CDR3 region: CASSQTTWSGNTIYF. The CDR3 DNA sequence: TGCGCCAGCAGCCAGACGACATGGTCTGGAAACACCATATATTTT.

J is TRBJ1-2 and V is TRBV19, with 7 bases identical to TRBD1. Germline V gives CDR1 LNHDA, CDR2 SQIVND (reference sequence). This CDR3 comprises 12 residues. Losses at the gene ends were 7 bases for V and 8 bases for J; bases not matched to a gene: 7. The CDR3 coding sequence is TGTGCCAGTAAGCGACAGGGACACGGCTACACCTTC. This encodes CASKRQGHGYTF.

V is TRBV27 and J is TRBJ2-7, with 13 bases identical to TRBD2. The CDR3 totals 14 residues. Per the germline V gene, CDR1 is MNHEY and CDR2 is SMNVEV (reference sequence). Trimming cost V 4 bases and J 6 bases; bases outside gene matches: 3. CDR3 nucleotide sequence: TGTGCCAGCAGTTACGGACTAGCGGGAGTCGAGCAGTACTTC. Encoded protein: CASSYGLAGVEQYF.